These T cell receptor beta chains were read from a single sample in a study of radiotherapy plus CTLA-4 blockade in lung cancer. The method was immunoSEQ multiplex PCR; TCRdb's version includes in-frame clones alone and lacks a portion of them. The data contain 30,000 to 40,000 clones, roughly three quarters of them singletons. The sequenced sample was peripheral blood, obtained from a patient treated with radiotherapy plus ipilimumab. The receptor set was obtained from a human donor with non-small cell lung cancer who had stable disease on radiotherapy plus ipilimumab. CDR3s leave out the opening cysteine and the closing phenylalanine or tryptophan.

j_call cdr3_length v_call cdr3_aa
TRBJ1-5 11 TRBV28 AETETGNQPQH
TRBJ2-3 14 TRBV6-6 ASSPFSSDSTDTQY
TRBJ1-1 12 TRBV7-2 ASRSTGVGTEAF
TRBJ1-4 14 TRBV2 ASSEIKGGAREKLF
TRBJ2-7 13 TRBV7-8 ASSLGLALTYEQY
TRBJ1-4 12 TRBV19 ASSDRGGGEKLF
TRBJ2-3 11 TRBV27 ASSLSDTDTQY
TRBJ1-2 13 TRBV6-5 ASSPSQGAPVVYT
TRBJ1-2 13 TRBV5-6 ASSFLGSLNYGYT
TRBJ2-1 10 TRBV18 ASSPQGIEQF
TRBJ2-4 14 TRBV19 ASSAQPGLAKNIQY
TRBJ2-1 14 TRBV10-3 ATEAWGGRQRNEQF
TRBJ2-1 11 TRBV6-4 ASSQEEHRTQF
TRBJ2-3 13 TRBV6-1 ASNALGTSTDTQY
TRBJ2-1 9 TRBV14 ASSLNNEQF
TRBJ1-1 9 TRBV20-1 SARVSTEAF
TRBJ2-1 12 TRBV9 ASSVGPGNNEQF
TRBJ2-1 13 TRBV7-2 ASSLAGLAGDEQF
TRBJ1-4 12 TRBV27 ASSPRTGIEKLF
TRBJ2-1 14 TRBV7-3 ASSVGLAGVMHEQF
TRBJ1-3 17 TRBV4-2 ASSHPSRGQGWFGNTIY
TRBJ2-1 16 TRBV5-1 ASRSRPTAGVSYNEQF
TRBJ1-2 12 TRBV14 ASSQVNSAYGYT
TRBJ2-6 15 TRBV5-1 ASKAGGLRSGANVLT
TRBJ2-4 18 TRBV28 ASSGQPRGRLGIYKNIQY
TRBJ2-2 15 TRBV18 ASSPSNSGRITGELF
TRBJ2-2 12 TRBV5-1 ASSTDRVPGELF
TRBJ1-4 10 TRBV18 ASSPPGRELF
TRBJ2-3 12 TRBV11-2 ASSLVLSTDTQY
TRBJ1-3 13 TRBV19 ASSTGTNSGNTIY
TRBJ2-3 14 TRBV5-5 ASSPDSGAQGDTQY